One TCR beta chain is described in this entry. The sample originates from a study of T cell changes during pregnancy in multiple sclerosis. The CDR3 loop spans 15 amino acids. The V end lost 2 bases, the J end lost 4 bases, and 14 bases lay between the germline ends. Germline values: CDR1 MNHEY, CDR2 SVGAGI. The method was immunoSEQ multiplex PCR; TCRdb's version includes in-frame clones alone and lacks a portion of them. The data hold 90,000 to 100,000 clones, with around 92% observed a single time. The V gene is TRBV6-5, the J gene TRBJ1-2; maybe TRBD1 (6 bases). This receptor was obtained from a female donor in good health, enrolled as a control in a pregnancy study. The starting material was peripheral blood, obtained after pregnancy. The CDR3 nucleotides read TGTGCCAGCAGTTACCTCACAGGGAAAGTCTATGGCTACACCTTC. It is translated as CASSYLTGKVYGYTF.